One and the same sample provided the 32 T cell receptor beta chains below, sequenced in a study of beta chain features in type 1 diabetes. The authors reverse transcribed all of the isolated RNA, so sequencing captured expressed TCRB transcripts. Some clones are missing from TCRdb's copy, which holds only in-frame ones; the method was immunoSEQ multiplex PCR. The sample has about 150,000 clones; 11% are singletons. Input material: central memory CD4+ T cells from blood. These receptors were obtained from a man between 18 and 29 years old in good health.

J is TRBJ1-2 and V is TRBV2; D call uncertain. V was pared by 7 bases and J by 4 bases, with 19 bases between. Germline CDR1 is SNHLY and CDR2 is FYNNEI. The CDR3 has 15 amino acids. CDR3 bases: TGTGCCAGCACGGCCGCCGGGCTCGAGACCTATGGCTACACCTTC. It specifies CASTAAGLETYGYTF.

The V and J genes are TRBV18 and TRBJ1-2; 9 nucleotides agree with TRBD1. CDR1 and CDR2 from the germline V gene are KGHSH and LQKENI. Trimming at V came to 5 bases and at J to 0 bases, leaving 4 bases not matched to a gene. This CDR3 spans 15 amino acids. CDR3 sequence (DNA): TGTGCCAGCTCATCGGGACAGGGACCTAACTATGGCTACACCTTC. The encoded protein is CASSSGQGPNYGYTF.

This rearrangement joins TRBV4-1 to TRBJ2-3; 9 nucleotides match TRBD1. The CDR3 extends over 17 amino acids. In germline, CDR1 is MGHRA, CDR2 YSYEKL. V shed 0 bases, J shed 4 bases, and the junction held 8 bases outside the gene matches. This CDR3 is CASSQDGTGSGSDTQYF. The DNA of the CDR3 is TGCGCCAGCAGCCAAGATGGGACAGGGTCCGGATCAGATACGCAGTATTTT.

The chain employs TRBV29-1 and TRBJ2-7, with D possibly TRBD1 on 6 matching bases. The CDR3 extends over 12 amino acids. Trimming stripped 4 bases from V and 4 bases from J, with 11 bases between. Germline CDR1 is SQVTM and CDR2 is ANQGSEA. The CDR3 region has the DNA TGCAGCGTTGCCGTGGACAGATACGAGCAGTACTTC. The encoded protein is CSVAVDRYEQYF.

This clone appeared a few times. The rearrangement uses TRBV9 and TRBJ2-1, with a weak D call TRBD2 (5 bases). The germline CDR1 and CDR2 sequences are SGDLS and YYNGEE. Trimming removed 4 bases from V and 0 bases from J, with 17 bases in between. The CDR3 is 17 residues long. This CDR3 is CASSPEDSRSSYNEQFF. DNA for the CDR3: TGTGCCAGCAGCCCCGAGGACTCCCGCTCCTCCTACAATGAGCAGTTCTTC.

This clone was seen more than once but under ten times. The J gene is TRBJ1-2, the V gene TRBV30, with D maybe TRBD1 (5 bases). Trimming stripped 5 bases from V and 7 bases from J, with 20 bases between. Germline values: CDR1 GTSNPN, CDR2 SVGIG (reference sequence). The length of the CDR3 is 14 residues. The CDR3 loop is CAWVFGAARSGYTF. As DNA, the CDR3 is TGTGCCTGGGTGTTCGGGGCGGCCCGAAGTGGCTACACCTTC.

This clone was counted only a few times. The V call is TRBV20-1, the J call TRBJ2-7; no clear D gene. This CDR3 region has 11 residues. Germline CDR1 DFQATT, CDR2 SNEGSKA (reference sequence). Deletions cut 1 base from V and 5 bases from J, with 6 bases between. The CDR3 loop reads CSARARNEQYF. CDR3 nucleotides: TGCAGTGCTAGAGCCAGGAACGAGCAGTACTTC.

This clone appeared a few times. The rearrangement uses TRBV18 and TRBJ1-1; 7 nucleotides match TRBD1. There are 13 residues in the CDR3. Looked up from germline, CDR1 is KGHSH and CDR2 is LQKENI. With V trimmed by 2 bases and J by 8 bases, 5 bases remained unmatched. CDR3 sequence: CASSPDGQAEAFF. The CDR3 bases are TGTGCCAGCTCACCAGACGGACAGGCAGAAGCTTTCTTT.

This clone was observed a few times. V usage is TRBV7-9 and J usage is TRBJ1-2, with TRBD1 as a possible D gene (6 bases). V gave up 4 bases and J gave up 5 bases, with 20 bases separating them. This CDR3 comprises 16 residues. CDR1 is SEHNR and CDR2 is FQNEAQ in the germline V gene (reference sequence). CDR3 nucleotide sequence: TGTGCCAGCAGCTCTACCGGAGGGAGGGGGTCATATGGCTACACCTTC. Amino acids: CASSSTGGRGSYGYTF.

This clone turned up a few times. The chain recombines TRBV4-1 with TRBJ2-7; the D gene is possibly TRBD2 (5 bases). The germline CDR1 and CDR2 sequences are MGHRA and YSYEKL. V shed 0 bases and J shed 3 bases, with 9 bases lying between them. This CDR3 has 14 residues. CDR3 sequence: CASSQEGGRYEQYF. CDR3 bases: TGCGCCAGCAGCCAAGAAGGCGGGCGCTACGAGCAGTACTTC.

There are a few counts of this clone. DNA for the CDR3: TGTGCCAGCAGCGTAGGTAGCGGGGAATACAATGAGCAGTTCTTC. It encodes CASSVGSGEYNEQFF. The chain recombines TRBV9 with TRBJ2-1, with 8 nucleotides matching TRBD2. CDR3 length: 15 residues. Trimming at V came to 0 bases and at J to 4 bases, leaving 3 bases not matched to a gene. Germline assignment: CDR1 SGDLS and CDR2 YYNGEE.

This clone occurred a few times. V gene TRBV7-2 combines with J gene TRBJ1-2, with 10 bases that match TRBD1. The germline gives CDR1 SGHTA, CDR2 FQGNSA. V gave up 3 bases and J gave up 8 bases; unmatched junction bases: 3. This CDR3 is built from 13 residues. CDR3 amino acids: CASSLGQGQGYTF. CDR3 coding DNA: TGTGCCAGCAGCTTGGGACAGGGGCAAGGCTACACCTTC.

The gene calls are TRBV15 and TRBJ2-5; D not certain. The CDR3 has 12 amino acids. Germline-derived CDR1 and CDR2 are LNHNV and YYDKDF (reference sequence). The V end lost 0 bases, the J end lost 6 bases, and 5 bases lay between the germline ends. The CDR3 bases are TGTGCCACCAGCAGAGATCTGAAGACCCAGTACTTC. Translation gives CATSRDLKTQYF. Combining the CDR3 with reference TRBV15 and TRBJ2-5 gives the whole variable domain DAMVIQNPRYQVTQFGKPVTLSCSQTLNHNVMYWYQQKSSQAPKLLFHYYDKDFNNEADTPDNFQSRRPNTSFCFLDIRSPGLGDTAMYLCATSRDLKTQYFGPGTRLLVL.

The V gene is TRBV4-3, the J gene TRBJ2-7; unclear D gene. Germline V CDR1 and CDR2: LGHNA, YSLEER. The V and J ends lost 0 bases and 0 bases respectively, with 6 bases between them. This CDR3 has 14 amino acids. CDR3 loop: CASSQEKPSYEQYF. In DNA form, the CDR3 reads TGCGCCAGCAGCCAAGAGAAGCCCTCCTACGAGCAGTACTTC.

The chain recombines TRBV4-2 with TRBJ1-6; possibly TRBD1 for D (5 bases). The germline gives CDR1 LGHNA, CDR2 YNFKEQ. Trimming stripped 0 bases from V and 7 bases from J, with 10 bases between. The CDR3 consists of 15 residues. The CDR3 nucleotides are TGTGCCAGCAGCCAAGAACGGACACCAAATTCACCCCTCCACTTT. Translation: CASSQERTPNSPLHF.

The chain has TRBV7-2 and TRBJ2-2; 10 nucleotides agree with TRBD2. J gave up 3 bases and V 2 bases, and 3 bases lay outside the gene matches. The CDR3 runs 16 residues. The germline V gene encodes CDR1 SGHTA and CDR2 FQGNSA. In DNA form, the CDR3 reads TGTGCCAGCAGCTTAAGGACTAGCGGACACACCGGGGAGCTGTTTTTT. It specifies CASSLRTSGHTGELFF.

V and J are TRBV9 and TRBJ1-2, with a weak D call TRBD1 (5 bases). Trimming left V 4 bases short and J 5 bases short, with 18 bases between. CDR3 length: 15 residues. The germline V gene has CDR1 SGDLS and CDR2 YYNGEE. CDR3 region: CASSLTLGEYYGYTF. For the CDR3, the DNA is TGTGCCAGCAGCCTAACCCTGGGGGAATATTATGGCTACACCTTC.

This clone was detected only a few times. The V call is TRBV15, the J call TRBJ2-3; unclear D gene. This CDR3 contains 14 residues. CDR1 and CDR2 from the germline V gene are LNHNV and YYDKDF (reference sequence). V was pared by 0 bases and J by 4 bases, with 8 bases between. Here the CDR3 reads CATSRDPSSDTQYF. In DNA, the CDR3 is TGTGCCACCAGCAGAGATCCGAGTTCAGATACGCAGTATTTT. The whole variable domain, remainder taken from reference TRBV15 and TRBJ2-3, is DAMVIQNPRYQVTQFGKPVTLSCSQTLNHNVMYWYQQKSSQAPKLLFHYYDKDFNNEADTPDNFQSRRPNTSFCFLDIRSPGLGDTAMYLCATSRDPSSDTQYFGPGTRLTVL.

This clone was counted only a few times. V gene TRBV18 combines with J gene TRBJ2-4; a weak D match, TRBD2 (6 bases). CDR1 is KGHSH, CDR2 LQKENI, per germline. V was clipped by 4 bases and J by 4 bases, with 8 bases between them. This CDR3 has 13 amino acids. In DNA form, the CDR3 reads TGTGCCAGCTCACAACGGGAGAAAAACATTCAGTACTTC. It yields the protein CASSQREKNIQYF.

The genes are TRBV7-9 and TRBJ2-7; 11 bases are a match to TRBD2. The CDR3 length is 15 residues. From germline, CDR1 is SEHNR and CDR2 FQNEAQ (reference sequence). V lost 5 bases and J lost 3; bases outside the gene matches: 6. CDR3 sequence (DNA): TGTGCCAGCAGCCCGATGGGACTAGCGGACTACGAGCAGTACTTC. This gives the protein CASSPMGLADYEQYF.

The chain joins TRBV7-3 to TRBJ2-1, with D unresolved. Trimming left V 1 base short and J 11 bases short, with 9 bases between. The CDR3 has 12 amino acids. The germline V gene has CDR1 SGHTA and CDR2 FQGTGA. Here the CDR3 reads CASSLIGEQQFF. CDR3 sequence (DNA): TGTGCCAGCAGCTTAATTGGGGAACAGCAGTTCTTC. Full variable domain (outside the CDR3, taken from reference TRBV7-3 and TRBJ2-1): GAGVSQTPSNKVTEKGKYVELRCDPISGHTALYWYRQSLGQGPEFLIYFQGTGAADDSGLPNDRFFAVRPEGSVSTLKIQRTERGDSAVYLCASSLIGEQQFFGPGTRLTVL.

CDR3 protein: CASSPGQAYQETQYF. The CDR3 DNA reads TGTGCCAGCAGTCCAGGACAGGCGTACCAAGAGACCCAGTACTTC. The chain has TRBV28 and TRBJ2-5; 7 nucleotides agree with TRBD1. Germline CDR1 is MDHEN and CDR2 is SYDVKM. The length of the CDR3 is 15 residues. The V gene end was trimmed by 5 bases and the J gene end by 0 bases; junction bases not matched to a gene: 6.

A few counts support this clone. CDR3 nucleotide sequence: TGTGCCTGCGGACAGGGGGCTTTAGCCGGGGAGCTGTTTTTT. This translates into CACGQGALAGELFF. The genes are TRBV30 and TRBJ2-2, with TRBD1 identical over 11 bases. CDR1 and CDR2 from the germline V gene are GTSNPN and SVGIG (reference sequence). Losses at the gene ends were 6 bases for V and 6 bases for J; bases not matched to a gene: 6. The CDR3 runs 14 residues.

This clone occurred a few times. V is TRBV25-1 and J is TRBJ2-7; D might be TRBD1 (6 bases). CDR1 is MGHDK, CDR2 SYGVNS, per germline. The germline V and J ends were trimmed by 8 bases and 5 bases, with 10 bases remaining between them. CDR3 length: 11 residues. The chain's CDR3 is CASRDRHEQYF. The CDR3 DNA reads TGTGCCAGCCGCGACAGGCACGAGCAGTACTTC.

The genes are TRBV13 and TRBJ2-3, with 7 bases identical to TRBD2. Trimming cost V 3 bases and J 2 bases; bases outside gene matches: 11. Germline V gene data show CDR1 as PRHDT and CDR2 as FYEKMQ (reference sequence). The CDR3 spans 17 residues. The CDR3 DNA reads TGTGCCAGCAGCTTCAAGACAGACGGGAGGACCACAGATACGCAGTATTTT. Residues: CASSFKTDGRTTDTQYF. The whole variable domain, filled in from reference TRBV13 and TRBJ2-3, reads AAGVIQSPRHLIKEKRETATLKCYPIPRHDTVYWYQQGPGQDPQFLISFYEKMQSDKGSIPDRFSAQQFSDYHSELNMSSLELGDSALYFCASSFKTDGRTTDTQYFGPGTRLTVL.

The chain combines TRBV4-3 with TRBJ1-2, with 8 bases lining up with TRBD1. The length of the CDR3 is 15 residues. Germline assignment: CDR1 LGHNA and CDR2 YSLEER. After removal of 4 bases from V and 4 bases from J, the junction contained 8 bases not matched to a gene. The DNA for the CDR3 is TGCGCCAGCAGCCCCGGACAGGGCAGGGTCTATGGCTACACCTTC. It translates to CASSPGQGRVYGYTF.

This clone was detected only a few times. V usage is TRBV18 and J usage is TRBJ2-4; 12 bases are a match to TRBD1. Trimming removed 3 bases from V and 9 bases from J; junction bases left unmatched: 12. Germline CDR1 KGHSH, CDR2 LQKENI. The CDR3 contains 17 residues. The CDR3 protein is CASSPNGRDRGQRIQYF. In DNA, the CDR3 is TGTGCCAGCTCACCCAATGGCCGGGACAGGGGGCAGCGCATTCAGTACTTC.

The rearrangement links TRBV5-1 to TRBJ2-1; 7 bases fit TRBD2. The ends lost 3 bases at V and 7 bases at J; junction bases unmatched: 10. Looked up from germline, CDR1 is SGHRS and CDR2 is YFSETQ. This CDR3 contains 15 residues. The DNA for the CDR3 is TGCGCCAGCAGCTGGGCGGCGGGAGATGGGAATGAGCAGTTCTTC. It codes for CASSWAAGDGNEQFF. The variable domain in full, with the rest retrieved from reference TRBV5-1 and TRBJ2-1, is KAGVTQTPRYLIKTRGQQVTLSCSPISGHRSVSWYQQTPGQGLQFLFEYFSETQRNKGNFPGRFSGRQFSNSRSEMNVSTLELGDSALYLCASSWAAGDGNEQFFGPGTRLTVL.

This chain connects TRBV27 to TRBJ2-7; 9 bases align to TRBD1. This CDR3 contains 15 residues. Germline assignment: CDR1 MNHEY and CDR2 SMNVEV (reference sequence). The V segment lost 5 bases and the J segment 2 bases; nucleotides outside the gene matches: 7. The CDR3 reads CASSPLDRGAYEQYF. In DNA, the CDR3 is TGTGCCAGCAGTCCACTCGACAGGGGGGCCTACGAGCAGTACTTC.

This clone showed up just a few times. The V call is TRBV7-3, the J call TRBJ2-3, with D unclear. This CDR3 is 14 amino acids long. Germline V gene lookup returns CDR1 SGHTA and CDR2 FQGTGA. Deletions cut 3 bases from V and 4 bases from J, with 11 bases between. CDR3 amino acids: CASSFRRGPDTQYF. The CDR3 DNA reads as TGTGCCAGCAGCTTCAGGCGAGGCCCAGATACGCAGTATTTT.

V gene TRBV14 combines with J gene TRBJ2-1; TRBD1 matches at 10 bases. V trimming: 1 base; J trimming: 6 bases; junction bases outside the gene matches: 6. The CDR3 is 16 amino acids. Germline-derived CDR1 and CDR2 are SGHDN and FVKESK. CDR3 sequence (DNA): TGTGCCAGCAGCCAAGCTAAGGGACAGGGGAGCAATGAGCAGTTCTTC. Its translation: CASSQAKGQGSNEQFF.

The chain combines TRBV28 with TRBJ2-4; 7 bases agree with TRBD2. This CDR3 is built from 14 residues. Trimming at V came to 5 bases and at J to 10 bases, leaving 11 bases not matched to a gene. The germline V gene encodes CDR1 MDHEN and CDR2 SYDVKM. The CDR3 bases are TGTGCCAGCAGTCCTTCGGCCTCGCGGGGGATTCAGTACTTC. Encoded protein: CASSPSASRGIQYF.